Listed below are T cell receptor beta chains from one sample, sequenced in a study of blood T cells in healthy people across ages. MiXCR, applied by TCRdb to the 5' RACE reads, yields one record per CDR3 protein. The table records some 900,000 distinct CDR3 sequences, around 46% of them present only once. The sequencing input was blood. The receptors shown here come from a man aged 25-45 years in good health. CDR3s include the opening cysteine and the closing phenylalanine or tryptophan.

j_gene | v_gene | CDR3aa
TRBJ1-2 | TRBV20-1 | CSANSGQGAVYGYTF
TRBJ1-4 | TRBV6-6 | CASSPPGGLANEKLFF
TRBJ2-5 | TRBV6-6 | CASSYSKGRETQYF
TRBJ1-5 | TRBV6-2/TRBV6-3 | CASSYSSRDQPQHF
TRBJ2-3 | TRBV4-2 | CASSPLTSNHTQYF
TRBJ2-3 | TRBV5-1 | CASSLNPGGYTDTQYF
TRBJ2-3 | TRBV15 | CATSRDPGTDTQYF
TRBJ1-5 | TRBV12-3/TRBV12-4 | CASSGTGGPQPQHF
TRBJ1-2 | TRBV20-1 | CSAREQGSNYGYTF
TRBJ2-3 | TRBV5-1 | CASSTRQDTQYF